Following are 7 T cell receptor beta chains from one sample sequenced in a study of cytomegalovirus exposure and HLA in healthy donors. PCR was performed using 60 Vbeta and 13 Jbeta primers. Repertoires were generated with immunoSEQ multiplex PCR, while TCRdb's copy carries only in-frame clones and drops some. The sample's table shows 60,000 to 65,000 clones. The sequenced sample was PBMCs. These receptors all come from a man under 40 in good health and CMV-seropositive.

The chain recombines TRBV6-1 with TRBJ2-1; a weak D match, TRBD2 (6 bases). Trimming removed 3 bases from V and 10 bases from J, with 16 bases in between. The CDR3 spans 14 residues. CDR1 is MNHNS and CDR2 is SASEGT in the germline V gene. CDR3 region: CASSDLAGRGEQFF. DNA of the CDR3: TGTGCCAGCAGTGACCTGGCTGGACGGGGGGAGCAGTTCTTC.

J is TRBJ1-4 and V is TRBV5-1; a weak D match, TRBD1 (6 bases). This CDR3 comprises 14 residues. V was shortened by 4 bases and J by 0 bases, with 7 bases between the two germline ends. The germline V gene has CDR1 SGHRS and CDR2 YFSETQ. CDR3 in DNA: TGCGCCAGCAGCGGGACAACAACTAATGAAAAACTGTTTTTT. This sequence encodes CASSGTTTNEKLFF.

The CDR3 DNA reads as TGTGCCAGCAGCGTAGATTTGGCTTCACCCCTCCACTTT. As protein: CASSVDLASPLHF. The chain couples TRBV9 to TRBJ1-6; no firm D call. There are 13 residues in the CDR3. CDR1 is SGDLS and CDR2 is YYNGEE in the germline V gene. V was clipped by 0 bases and J by 9 bases, with 7 bases between them.

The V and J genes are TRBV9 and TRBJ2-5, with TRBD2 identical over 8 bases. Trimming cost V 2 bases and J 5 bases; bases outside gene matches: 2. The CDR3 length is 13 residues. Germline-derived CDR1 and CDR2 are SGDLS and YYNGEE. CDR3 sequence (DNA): TGTGCCAGCAGCGTCCGGGGGGGGGAGACCCAGTACTTC. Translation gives CASSVRGGETQYF.

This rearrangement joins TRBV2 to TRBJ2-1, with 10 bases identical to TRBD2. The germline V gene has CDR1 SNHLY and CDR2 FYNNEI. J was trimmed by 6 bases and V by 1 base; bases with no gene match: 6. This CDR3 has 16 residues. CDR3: CASSEGRAGGGNEQFF. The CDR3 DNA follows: TGTGCCAGCAGTGAAGGCCGAGCGGGAGGGGGCAATGAGCAGTTCTTC. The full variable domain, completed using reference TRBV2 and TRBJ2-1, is EPEVTQTPSHQVTQMGQEVILRCVPISNHLYFYWYRQILGQKVEFLVSFYNNEISEKSEIFDDQFSVERPDGSNFTLKIRSTKLEDSAMYFCASSEGRAGGGNEQFFGPGTRLTVL.

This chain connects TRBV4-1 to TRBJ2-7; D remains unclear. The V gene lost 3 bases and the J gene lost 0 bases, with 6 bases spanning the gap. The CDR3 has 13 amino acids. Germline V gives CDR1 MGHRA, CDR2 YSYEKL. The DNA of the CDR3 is TGCGCCAGCAGCCAGTGGGCCTCCTACGAGCAGTACTTC. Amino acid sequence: CASSQWASYEQYF.

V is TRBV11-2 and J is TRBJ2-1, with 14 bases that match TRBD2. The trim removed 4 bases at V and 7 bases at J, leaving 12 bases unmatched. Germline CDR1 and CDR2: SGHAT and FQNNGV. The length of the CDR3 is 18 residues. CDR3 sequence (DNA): TGTGCCAGCAGCTACGCCGGTGGGACTAGCGGGAGTTTTAATGAGCAGTTCTTC. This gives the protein CASSYAGGTSGSFNEQFF.